A few counts support the clone carrying this T cell receptor (beta chain). What it recognizes is unknown. V lost 3 bases and J lost 4; bases outside the gene matches: 5. Germline V gene lookup returns CDR1 MRHNA and CDR2 SNTAGT. CDR3 length: 15 residues. This sample is part of a study of T cell repertoires in cytomegalovirus infection. Study context: Peptides in the study included HLA-C-restricted and HLA-B-restricted CMV epitopes. Matching HLA type, along with CMV infection, was indicated by public TCR beta signatures.

Whole-study results and caveats: Identification of carriers of CMV plus the relevant HLA was achieved through cumulative public TCR beta family frequency. Clonotype analysis showed dominance of the ex vivo response by HLA-C-restricted CMV-specific TCR beta clonotypes.

TCRdb re-derived calls from the reads in MiXCR, one entry per CDR3 protein. The sample carries 69,000 or so distinct CDR3 sequences, 25% to 30% recorded once. The clonotype was recovered from a human donor in good health (CMV status not recorded). Some clones in this sample may be carry-over from other donors' samples. The gene calls are TRBV6-4 and TRBJ2-3, with TRBD2 matching 9 bases. This specimen consisted of CD8+ T cells from cultured PBMCs, obtained from culture after CMV antigen stimulation. The chain's CDR3 is CASSEVAGASDTQYF. The CDR3, as DNA: TGTGCCAGCAGTGAGGTAGCGGGGGCTTCAGATACGCAGTATTTT.